The 21 T cell receptor beta chains listed next were all sequenced from one sample in a study of shared clonotypes between healthy human individuals. Clones were sequenced by immunoSEQ multiplex PCR, and TCRdb holds only the in-frame ones, with some missing. The sample includes 1.6 million or so clones, approximately 97% seen only once; the top ten take approximately 1.1%. Sequencing input: naive CD4+ T cells sorted from blood. Subset: CD45RA+ positively selected. The source of these receptors is a man in his thirties or forties in good health.

This chain connects TRBV18 to TRBJ2-1, with 9 bases lining up with TRBD1. Germline loops: CDR1 KGHSH, CDR2 LQKENI. The CDR3 runs to 17 residues. Unmatched junction bases numbered 11, after V lost 2 bases and J lost 6 bases. The CDR3 loop reads CASSPKLGDREINEQFF. DNA of the CDR3: TGTGCCAGCTCACCAAAGTTAGGGGACAGGGAGATCAATGAGCAGTTCTTC.

The chain uses TRBV7-9 and TRBJ1-1; no clear D. This CDR3 comprises 13 residues. The germline V gene encodes CDR1 SEHNR and CDR2 FQNEAQ (reference sequence). V was pared by 1 base and J by 5 bases, with 8 bases between. The CDR3 nucleotides read TGTGCCAGCAGCTTAGTTTACCGGACTGAAGCTTTCTTT. Translation gives CASSLVYRTEAFF.

V is TRBV6-5 and J is TRBJ2-1; a possible D gene is TRBD2 (6 bases). The CDR3 is made up of 16 amino acids. The germline gives CDR1 MNHEY, CDR2 SVGAGI. Trimming cost V 2 bases and J 7 bases, with 18 bases left between them. Written as DNA, the CDR3 is TGTGCCAGCAGTTACCGTTCGGTAGCGGAGGGGAATGAGCAGTTCTTC. Translation gives CASSYRSVAEGNEQFF.

This clone was observed once. The rearrangement uses TRBV27 and TRBJ2-7; 13 bases are a match to TRBD2. This CDR3 has 19 amino acids. Germline loops: CDR1 MNHEY, CDR2 SMNVEV (reference sequence). J was trimmed by 7 bases and V by 6 bases; bases with no gene match: 21. The CDR3 spells CASSLNAGTSGANLGEQYF. Written as DNA, the CDR3 is TGTGCCAGCAGCTTAAACGCCGGGACTAGCGGGGCAAATTTGGGTGAGCAGTACTTC.

V is TRBV7-3 and J is TRBJ2-3; D gene unclear. Trimming cost V 1 base and J 4 bases, with 9 bases left between them. This CDR3 comprises 14 residues. The germline V gene encodes CDR1 SGHTA and CDR2 FQGTGA. The CDR3 reads CASSLNGGADTQYF. The DNA for the CDR3 is TGTGCCAGCAGCTTAAACGGTGGCGCAGATACGCAGTATTTT.

V is TRBV11-3 and J is TRBJ2-1, with D possibly being TRBD1 (6 bases). The CDR3 is 15 amino acids. Germline V gives CDR1 SGHNT, CDR2 YENEEA. Trimming took off 0 bases at V and 7 bases at J, with 13 bases between the two ends. The chain's CDR3 is CASSLEGASANEQFF. For the CDR3, the DNA is TGTGCCAGCAGCTTAGAGGGGGCATCGGCGAATGAGCAGTTCTTC.

This clone has just one count. The gene calls are TRBV28 and TRBJ1-4; weak D call: TRBD1 (6 bases). The CDR3 spans 15 residues. The ends were cut back, 3 bases at V and 8 bases at J, with 16 bases in the middle. The germline V gene has CDR1 MDHEN and CDR2 SYDVKM. The CDR3 spells CASSLEGGVREKLFF. For the CDR3, the DNA is TGTGCCAGCAGTTTGGAAGGGGGGGTTCGAGAAAAACTGTTTTTT.

The J gene is TRBJ1-5, the V gene TRBV19; D might be TRBD1 (6 bases). The germline V and J ends were trimmed by 2 bases and 7 bases, with 12 bases remaining between them. Germline V gives CDR1 LNHDA, CDR2 SQIVND (reference sequence). CDR3 size: 14 residues. CDR3 in DNA: TGTGCCAGTAGTATAAGGACAGCTAGGCAGCCCCAGCATTTT. Translating it yields CASSIRTARQPQHF. Filled out from reference TRBV19 and TRBJ1-5, the complete variable domain reads DGGITQSPKYLFRKEGQNVTLSCEQNLNHDAMYWYRQDPGQGLRLIYYSQIVNDFQKGDIAEGYSVSREKKESFPLTVTSAQKNPTAFYLCASSIRTARQPQHFGDGTRLSIL.

The chain uses TRBV18 and TRBJ2-1, with D maybe TRBD1 (5 bases). The CDR3 has 15 residues. Germline-derived CDR1 and CDR2 are KGHSH and LQKENI. V lost 0 bases and J lost 8, with 14 bases in between. The chain's CDR3 is CASSPPSGRYDEQFF. The CDR3 coding sequence is TGTGCCAGCTCACCACCGTCAGGGCGATACGATGAGCAGTTCTTC.

This clone was recorded once. The chain uses TRBV9 and TRBJ2-3, with 12 bases aligning to TRBD2. The J segment lost 1 base and the V segment lost 3 bases, leaving 0 bases of the junction unmatched. Germline V CDR1 and CDR2: SGDLS, YYNGEE. The CDR3 extends over 15 amino acids. CDR3 residues: CASSASGRGTDTQYF. For the CDR3, the DNA is TGTGCCAGCAGCGCTAGCGGGAGGGGCACAGATACGCAGTATTTT.

The CDR3 region has the DNA TGTGCCAGCTCACCAGTTGGTCCGGGACAGGGAGCCGGGGAGCTGTTTTTT. Amino acids: CASSPVGPGQGAGELFF. The chain is built from TRBV18 and TRBJ2-2, with TRBD1 matching 9 bases. V lost 2 bases and J lost 6; bases outside the gene matches: 10. The CDR3 totals 17 residues. The germline V gene encodes CDR1 KGHSH and CDR2 LQKENI.

The V call is TRBV28, the J call TRBJ1-5; D gene ambiguous. This CDR3 has 13 amino acids. Germline CDR1 MDHEN, CDR2 SYDVKM. V was pared by 3 bases and J by 9 bases, with 12 bases between. The CDR3 loop is CASSLLTGRPQHF. Here the CDR3 DNA reads TGTGCCAGCAGTTTGTTGACCGGGCGGCCCCAGCATTTT.

J is TRBJ2-2 and V is TRBV19; TRBD2 agrees at 12 bases. The CDR3 is made up of 14 amino acids. Looked up from germline, CDR1 is LNHDA and CDR2 is SQIVND (reference sequence). The trim removed 7 bases at V and 6 bases at J, leaving 3 bases unmatched. The CDR3 coding sequence is TGTGCCAGTAAGACTAGCGGGAGCCCCGGGGAGCTGTTTTTT. As protein: CASKTSGSPGELFF.

The gene calls are TRBV4-1 and TRBJ2-5; D remains ambiguous. CDR1 MGHRA and CDR2 YSYEKL come from the germline V gene. The CDR3 contains 15 residues. V lost 1 base to trimming and J lost 7 bases, with 16 bases between them. Here the CDR3 reads CASSQAASGLGTQYF. The CDR3 DNA reads TGCGCCAGCAGCCAAGCAGCGTCGGGTCTCGGGACCCAGTACTTC.

As for this clone: This same CDR3 is encoded by further DNA sequences in the sample. V gene TRBV5-4 combines with J gene TRBJ2-5; the match to TRBD1 covers 8 bases. Trimming at V came to 3 bases and at J to 5 bases, leaving 6 bases not matched to a gene. Germline V gives CDR1 SGHNT, CDR2 YYREEE (reference sequence). This CDR3 is 14 amino acids long. Written as DNA, the CDR3 is TGTGCCAGCAGCTCGGACAGGGTTAGTGAGACCCAGTACTTC. Protein: CASSSDRVSETQYF.

The chain combines TRBV6-1 with TRBJ2-1; 9 nucleotides agree with TRBD2. The CDR3 is made up of 13 amino acids. Germline values: CDR1 MNHNS, CDR2 SASEGT. With 8 bases clipped from V and 3 bases from J, the junction kept 2 bases outside the gene matches. The CDR3 nucleotides are TGTGCCAGCGAAGCGGGAGGCTACAATGAGCAGTTCTTC. Its protein is CASEAGGYNEQFF.

The chain combines TRBV4-3 with TRBJ2-7; tentative D call: TRBD2 (6 bases). Germline CDR1 LGHNA, CDR2 YSLEER. The V end lost 0 bases, the J end lost 6 bases, and 15 bases lay between the germline ends. The CDR3 contains 15 residues. The CDR3 is CASSQEVAGSSEQYF. In nucleotides, the CDR3 is TGCGCCAGCAGCCAAGAGGTGGCGGGAAGTTCCGAGCAGTACTTC.

This rearrangement joins TRBV19 to TRBJ1-5; D unresolved. The CDR3 runs 14 residues. Trimming cost V 6 bases and J 1 base, with 10 bases left between them. Germline-derived CDR1 and CDR2 are LNHDA and SQIVND (reference sequence). This chain's CDR3 is CASRGSLSNQPQHF. CDR3 DNA sequence: TGTGCCAGTAGAGGGAGTTTGAGCAATCAGCCCCAGCATTTT.

The chain employs TRBV25-1 and TRBJ1-3; 7 bases align to TRBD1. CDR1 and CDR2 from the germline V gene are MGHDK and SYGVNS. Trimming cost V 7 bases and J 3 bases; bases outside gene matches: 15. This CDR3 region has 17 residues. The DNA for the CDR3 is TGTGCCAGCACTCAGGGGGGTCCGTTTCTCTTTGGAAACACCATATATTTT. Its translation: CASTQGGPFLFGNTIYF.

The rearrangement uses TRBV19 and TRBJ1-5; D uncertain. Germline CDR1 and CDR2: LNHDA and SQIVND (reference sequence). CDR3 size: 13 residues. Trimming removed 0 bases from V and 7 bases from J, with 7 bases in between. The CDR3 reads CASSIEGPQPQHF. CDR3 in DNA: TGTGCCAGTAGTATAGAAGGGCCCCAGCCCCAGCATTTT.

This chain links TRBV9 with TRBJ2-7, with TRBD1 matching over 10 bases. This CDR3 spans 16 amino acids. Trimming cost V 1 base and J 4 bases; bases outside gene matches: 8. Per the germline V gene, CDR1 is SGDLS and CDR2 is YYNGEE. The CDR3 DNA sequence: TGTGCCAGCAGCGTATCCCCGGGACAGGGGCTTTACGAGCAGTACTTC. This sequence encodes CASSVSPGQGLYEQYF. The whole variable domain, filled in from reference TRBV9 and TRBJ2-7, reads DSGVTQTPKHLITATGQRVTLRCSPRSGDLSVYWYQQSLDQGLQFLIQYYNGEERAKGNILERFSAQQFPDLHSELNLSSLELGDSALYFCASSVSPGQGLYEQYFGPGTRLTVT.